This is a list of T cell receptor beta chains from one sample in a study of beta chain features in type 1 diabetes. Sequencing was performed with immunoSEQ multiplex PCR; in TCRdb, only in-frame clones are kept and a portion is missing. The data contain around 330,000 clones, 9.5% to 11% of them singletons. Source material: naive CD4+ T cells from blood. The receptor source for this set is a woman between 25 and 40 years old in good health. The CDR3 runs from the conserved cysteine through the conserved F or W. Each record gives: D gene, clone size, J gene, V gene, CDR3 protein, CDR3 DNA. D genes are given only for firm matches. Only part of the rows carry a size: once, few, many, or a class if the clone is expanded.

D: TRBD2; size: few; J: TRBJ2-2; V: TRBV11-2; CDR3: CASSARTSGITGELFF; DNA: TGTGCCAGCAGCGCCCGGACTAGCGGGATCACCGGGGAGCTGTTTTTT
D: -; size: -; J: TRBJ1-2; V: TRBV28; CDR3: CASSSPGQAPGYTF; DNA: TGTGCCAGCAGTTCCCCCGGACAAGCCCCAGGCTACACCTTC
D: TRBD2; size: -; J: TRBJ2-1; V: TRBV6-5; CDR3: CASSYRTSDYNEQFF; DNA: TGTGCCAGCAGTTACCGGACTAGCGACTACAATGAGCAGTTCTTC
D: -; size: -; J: TRBJ2-2; V: TRBV4-1; CDR3: CASSQRGHLTGELFF; DNA: TGCGCCAGCAGCCAACGAGGACATCTAACCGGGGAGCTGTTTTTT
D: -; size: -; J: TRBJ2-1; V: TRBV20-1; CDR3: CSARLDFEQFF; DNA: TGCAGTGCTAGGTTAGATTTTGAGCAGTTCTTC
D: TRBD2; size: few; J: TRBJ2-7; V: TRBV4-2; CDR3: CASSQGLAGSYEQYF; DNA: TGTGCCAGCAGCCAAGGACTAGCGGGGTCCTACGAGCAGTACTTC
D: TRBD1; size: few; J: TRBJ1-4; V: TRBV5-6; CDR3: CASSTGTAEKLFF; DNA: TGTGCCAGCAGCACCGGGACAGCCGAAAAACTGTTTTTT
D: TRBD1; size: few; J: TRBJ2-7; V: TRBV6-5; CDR3: CASSYEGQGPYEQYF; DNA: TGTGCCAGCAGTTATGAGGGACAGGGACCCTACGAGCAGTACTTC
D: TRBD1; size: few; J: TRBJ1-3; V: TRBV6-6; CDR3: CASSSPQGTGNTIYF; DNA: TGTGCCAGCAGTTCCCCACAGGGGACGGGAAACACCATATATTTT
D: TRBD1; size: few; J: TRBJ1-1; V: TRBV25-1; CDR3: CASSGNRGANTEAFF; DNA: TGTGCCAGCAGTGGTAACAGGGGCGCGAACACTGAAGCTTTCTTT
D: -; size: few; J: TRBJ2-2; V: TRBV10-3; CDR3: CAISESFREVTGELFF; DNA: TGTGCCATCAGTGAGTCCTTTCGGGAAGTCACCGGGGAGCTGTTTTTT
D: -; size: -; J: TRBJ2-7; V: TRBV4-3; CDR3: CASSQEGHLSYEQYF; DNA: TGCGCCAGCAGCCAAGAGGGACACCTATCCTACGAGCAGTACTTC
D: -; size: few; J: TRBJ2-7; V: TRBV15; CDR3: CATSREVSREQYF; DNA: TGTGCCACCAGCAGAGAGGTCTCGCGGGAGCAGTACTTC
D: TRBD1; size: -; J: TRBJ2-5; V: TRBV20-1; CDR3: CSAGTVETQYF; DNA: TGCAGTGCCGGGACAGTTGAGACCCAGTACTTC
D: TRBD2; size: -; J: TRBJ2-2; V: TRBV6-5; CDR3: CASSSPGTRVTGELFF; DNA: TGTGCCAGCAGTTCCCCCGGGACTAGGGTTACCGGGGAGCTGTTTTTT